The 3 T cell receptor beta chains below were found in one sample sequenced in a study of T cell responses to AZD1222 COVID-19 vaccine. Profiling relied on immunoSEQ multiplex PCR, and the TCRdb table lists in-frame clones only, not all of them. The table lists about 140,000 clones, 85% to 90% of them singletons. The sequencing here drew on peripheral blood, taken on day 0 of AZD1222 vaccination. These TCRs come from an adult in good health.

This clone was detected once. V is TRBV5-4 and J is TRBJ1-1; TRBD1 might be the D (6 bases). There are 13 residues in the CDR3. The ends were cut back, 3 bases at V and 5 bases at J, with 11 bases in the middle. Germline V lookup: CDR1 SGHNT, CDR2 YYREEE (reference sequence). The chain's CDR3 is CASSSTGNTEAFF. DNA of the CDR3: TGTGCCAGCAGCTCCACAGGGAATACTGAAGCTTTCTTT.

The V and J genes are TRBV30 and TRBJ1-3; no firm D call. The V gene lost 0 bases and the J gene lost 7 bases, with 13 bases spanning the gap. The CDR3 has 14 residues. The germline gives CDR1 GTSNPN, CDR2 SVGIG (reference sequence). CDR3 region: CAWSVRVSVNTIYF. CDR3 DNA sequence: TGTGCCTGGAGTGTACGTGTGTCCGTCAACACCATATATTTT. Supplemented by reference TRBV30 and TRBJ1-3, the full variable domain reads SQTIHQWPATLVQPVGSPLSLECTVEGTSNPNLYWYRQAAGRGLQLLFYSVGIGQISSEVPQNLSASRPQDRQFILSSKKLLLSDSGFYLCAWSVRVSVNTIYFGEGSWLTVV.

The V gene is TRBV15, the J gene TRBJ2-5, with 11 bases fitting TRBD1. CDR1 and CDR2 from the germline V gene are LNHNV and YYDKDF (reference sequence). Trimming at V came to 2 bases and at J to 3 bases, leaving 5 bases not matched to a gene. The CDR3 spans 16 residues. This CDR3 reads CATSRPGGQGEETQYF. As DNA, the CDR3 is TGTGCCACCAGCAGACCGGGGGGACAGGGGGAAGAGACCCAGTACTTC.